This T cell receptor beta chain is drawn from a study of blood T cell repertoires in COVID-19. Study background: The cDNA or gDNA used as material had been derived from T cells, B-cell-depleted T cells, or PBMCs.

Original processing notes: Reference gene primer amplification in the assay estimated nucleated cell counts. The protocol was immunoSEQ multiplex PCR, while the TCRdb copy is restricted to in-frame clones and leaves out a portion. Clone size and the V and J calls come from that table; the DNA yielded D and trimming. The sample contains tens of thousands of clones, almost 90% of which appear only once. Looked up from germline, CDR1 is WSHSY and CDR2 is SAAADI. The CDR3 is 15 amino acids. Trimming pared 6 bases from V and 3 bases from J, leaving 18 bases between. Sequenced sample: peripheral blood. This TCR was sampled from a woman between 50 and 59 years old with active or convalescent COVID-19. This chain links TRBV10-2 with TRBJ2-7; possible D gene TRBD1, 6 bases. The CDR3: CASRVDRPSFYEQYF. In DNA, the CDR3 is TGCGCCAGCAGGGTCGACAGGCCTTCTTTCTACGAGCAGTACTTC.